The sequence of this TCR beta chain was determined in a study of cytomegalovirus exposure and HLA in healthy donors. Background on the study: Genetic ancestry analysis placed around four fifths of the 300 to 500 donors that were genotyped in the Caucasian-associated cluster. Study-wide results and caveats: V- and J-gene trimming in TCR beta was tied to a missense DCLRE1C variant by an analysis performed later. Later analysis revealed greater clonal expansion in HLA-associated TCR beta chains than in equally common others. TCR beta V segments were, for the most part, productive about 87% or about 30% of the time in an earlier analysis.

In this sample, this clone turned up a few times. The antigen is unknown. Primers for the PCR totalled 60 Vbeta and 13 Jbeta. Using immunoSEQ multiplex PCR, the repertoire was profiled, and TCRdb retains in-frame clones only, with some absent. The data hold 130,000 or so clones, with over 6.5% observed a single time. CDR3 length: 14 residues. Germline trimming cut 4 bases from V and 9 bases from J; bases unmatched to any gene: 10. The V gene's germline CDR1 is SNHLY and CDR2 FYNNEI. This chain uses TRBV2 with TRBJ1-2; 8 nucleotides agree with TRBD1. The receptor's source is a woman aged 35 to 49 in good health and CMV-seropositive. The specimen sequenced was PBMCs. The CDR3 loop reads CASSVLGRGRSYTF. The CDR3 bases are TGTGCCAGCAGTGTTTTAGGCAGGGGGCGAAGCTACACCTTC. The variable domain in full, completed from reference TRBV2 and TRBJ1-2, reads EPEVTQTPSHQVTQMGQEVILRCVPISNHLYFYWYRQILGQKVEFLVSFYNNEISEKSEIFDDQFSVERPDGSNFTLKIRSTKLEDSAMYFCASSVLGRGRSYTFGSGTRLTVV.